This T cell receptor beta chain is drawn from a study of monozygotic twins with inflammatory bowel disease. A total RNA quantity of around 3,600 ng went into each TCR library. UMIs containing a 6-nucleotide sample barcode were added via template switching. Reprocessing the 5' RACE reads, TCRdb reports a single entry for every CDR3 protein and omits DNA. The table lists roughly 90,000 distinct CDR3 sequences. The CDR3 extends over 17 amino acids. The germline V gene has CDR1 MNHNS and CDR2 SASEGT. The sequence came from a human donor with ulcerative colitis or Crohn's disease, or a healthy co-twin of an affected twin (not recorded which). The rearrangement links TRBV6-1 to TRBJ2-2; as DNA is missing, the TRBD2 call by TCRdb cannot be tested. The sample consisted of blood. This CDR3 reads CASSNRGGIAGIGELFF.